This T cell receptor beta chain originates from a study of cytomegalovirus exposure and HLA in healthy donors. The PCR ran on 60 Vbeta and 13 Jbeta primers. Some clones are missing from TCRdb's copy, which holds only in-frame ones; the method was immunoSEQ multiplex PCR. This sample has 200,000 to 250,000 clones, with around 80% found just once. Of note for this clone: Different DNA sequences within this sample yield the same CDR3.

CDR3 length: 15 amino acids. Trimming at V came to 0 bases and at J to 1 base, leaving 1 base not matched to a gene. Looked up from germline, CDR1 is SGDLS and CDR2 is YYNGEE. This clonotype originated in a woman aged 55-69 years in good health and CMV-seropositive. This chain connects TRBV9 to TRBJ2-1; 7 nucleotides agree with TRBD2. Sequencing was carried out using PBMCs. This CDR3 is CASSVAGGSYNEQFF. The CDR3 DNA sequence: TGTGCCAGCAGCGTAGCGGGGGGTTCCTACAATGAGCAGTTCTTC.